Given below is one TCR beta chain in context. Germline V gene data show CDR1 as SGHAT and CDR2 as FQNNGV. V lost 0 bases, J lost 0 bases, and 9 bases lay in between. CDR3 length: 15 amino acids. The data stem from a study of cytomegalovirus exposure and HLA in healthy donors. The PCR contained 60 Vbeta and 13 Jbeta primers. Here immunoSEQ multiplex PCR was the method, and the copy in TCRdb shows in-frame clones only, minus some. The data show around 190,000 clones, with about 77% seen just once and under 5% held by the top ten. This sequence was found in a young man in good health and CMV-seropositive. The sequenced material came from PBMCs. This chain links TRBV11-2 with TRBJ2-7, with D maybe TRBD1 (5 bases). The CDR3 sequence is CASSLEMTVSYEQYF. DNA for the CDR3: TGTGCCAGCAGCTTAGAGATGACAGTCTCCTACGAGCAGTACTTC.